Each of the 27 T cell receptor beta chains below was sequenced from the same sample in a study of T cell responses to AZD1222 COVID-19 vaccine. The table came from immunoSEQ multiplex PCR; TCRdb's copy has only in-frame clones and leaves some out. The repertoire has approximately 150,000 clones, roughly 87% of them found once; the top ten carry less than 1.3%. The specimen comprised peripheral blood, sampled 28 days after the second AZD1222 dose. The source of these receptors is an adult who received the AZD1222 COVID-19 vaccine.

V usage is TRBV9 and J usage is TRBJ1-1, with D perhaps matching TRBD1 (5 bases). Trimming cost V 2 bases and J 5 bases, with 13 bases left between them. Germline V CDR1 and CDR2: SGDLS, YYNGEE. This CDR3 region has 14 residues. The CDR3 reads CASSVDSWGTEAFF. In DNA, the CDR3 is TGTGCCAGCAGCGTCGACAGCTGGGGGACTGAAGCTTTCTTT.

This clone occurred a few times. The chain recombines TRBV10-3 with TRBJ1-1, with D maybe TRBD1 (5 bases). The germline V gene encodes CDR1 ENHRY and CDR2 SYGVKD. The ends were cut back, 8 bases at V and 2 bases at J, with 12 bases in the middle. The CDR3 has 13 residues. CDR3 amino acids: CAIGARENTEAFF. CDR3 DNA sequence: TGTGCCATCGGCGCCAGGGAAAACACTGAAGCTTTCTTT.

The chain uses TRBV19 and TRBJ1-1; D call uncertain. The CDR3 runs to 14 residues. V lost 5 bases and J 0 bases, leaving 10 bases between the germline ends. Germline values: CDR1 LNHDA, CDR2 SQIVND (reference sequence). The CDR3 sequence: CASSGSQMNTEAFF. The CDR3 DNA follows: TGTGCCAGTAGTGGATCCCAGATGAACACTGAAGCTTTCTTT.

The rearrangement links TRBV20-1 to TRBJ1-1; perhaps TRBD1 as D (5 bases). CDR3 length equals 11 residues. CDR1 and CDR2 (germline): DFQATT, SNEGSKA (reference sequence). Trimming cost V 5 bases and J 10 bases, with 14 bases left between them. CDR3 sequence reads: CSAGIRAGAFF. DNA of the CDR3: TGCAGTGCTGGAATCAGGGCAGGAGCTTTCTTT.

This chain connects TRBV3-1 (or the pseudogene TRBV3-2) to TRBJ2-7; 8 positions match TRBD1. Losses at the gene ends were 3 bases for V and 3 bases for J; bases not matched to a gene: 10. The CDR3 is made up of 16 amino acids. Germline loops: CDR1 LGHDT, CDR2 YNNKEL (reference sequence). The CDR3 DNA sequence: TGTGCCAGCAGCCAGGCCCTAAGAACAGGGGGCTACGAGCAGTACTTC. Translated, it gives CASSQALRTGGYEQYF.

The genes are TRBV11-3 and TRBJ2-1, with unresolved D. CDR1 and CDR2 from the germline V gene are SGHNT and YENEEA. The CDR3 has 14 residues. The V end lost 5 bases, the J end lost 4 bases, and 12 bases lay between the germline ends. The CDR3 DNA reads TGTGCCAGCAGCACCGCGGACGGATACAATGAGCAGTTCTTC. Translated, it gives CASSTADGYNEQFF.

This clone was detected once. In nucleotides, the CDR3 is TGTGCCAGCAGCCAAGGCCTCATTAGTGGGCCACGGGCTGAAGCTTTCTTT. It specifies CASSQGLISGPRAEAFF. The chain employs TRBV4-2 and TRBJ1-1; D call uncertain. CDR3 length: 17 residues. V shed 1 base and J shed 6 bases, with 21 bases lying between them. Germline loops: CDR1 LGHNA, CDR2 YNFKEQ.

V usage is TRBV6-5 and J usage is TRBJ2-7, with TRBD2 matching 7 bases. The CDR3 is 14 residues long. Germline V lookup: CDR1 MNHEY, CDR2 SVGAGI. The J segment lost 2 bases and the V segment lost 11 bases, leaving 12 bases of the junction unmatched. The CDR3 loop reads CACEQGGRAYEQYF. The CDR3 DNA sequence: TGTGCCTGTGAACAAGGCGGGAGAGCCTACGAGCAGTACTTC.

The rearrangement joins TRBV7-2 to TRBJ2-1; D remains unclear. Germline values: CDR1 SGHTA, CDR2 FQGNSA. This CDR3 has 17 residues. V lost 4 bases to trimming and J lost 2 bases, with 18 bases between them. CDR3 sequence (DNA): TGTGCCAGCAGCTCTCCGGTGGTGTCAGCCACCTACAATGAGCAGTTCTTC. Translation gives CASSSPVVSATYNEQFF.

V is TRBV4-2 and J is TRBJ2-7; D is unclear. The CDR3 covers 14 residues. The germline V gene has CDR1 LGHNA and CDR2 YNFKEQ. V was clipped by 0 bases and J by 1 base, with 7 bases between them. The CDR3, as DNA: TGTGCCAGCAGCCAAGACTCCTCATCCTACGAGCAGTACTTC. Its protein is CASSQDSSSYEQYF.

This clone was counted many times. V gene TRBV7-9 combines with J gene TRBJ2-7, with 7 bases identical to TRBD2. This CDR3 has 18 amino acids. The ends lost 0 bases at V and 2 bases at J; junction bases unmatched: 13. Germline values: CDR1 SEHNR, CDR2 FQNEAQ (reference sequence). Here the CDR3 reads CASSLARPASGGTYEQYF. The CDR3 DNA sequence: TGTGCCAGCAGCTTAGCCCGTCCCGCTAGCGGCGGCACCTACGAGCAGTACTTC.

V and J are TRBV7-9 and TRBJ1-4; D gene uncertain. CDR1 is SEHNR, CDR2 FQNEAQ, per germline (reference sequence). The ends were cut back, 5 bases at V and 7 bases at J, with 17 bases in the middle. The length of the CDR3 is 15 residues. The CDR3 DNA sequence: TGTGCCAGCAGCCCGCGGGCTTCTGAGGGTGAAAAACTGTTTTTT. It yields the protein CASSPRASEGEKLFF.

This chain connects TRBV5-5 to TRBJ2-5; a possible D gene is TRBD2 (6 bases). Germline assignment: CDR1 SGHKS and CDR2 YYEKEE (reference sequence). V lost 3 bases and J 5 bases, leaving 17 bases between the germline ends. This CDR3 is 15 amino acids long. Here the CDR3 reads CASSYKRGRRETQYF. DNA for the CDR3: TGTGCCAGCAGCTATAAACGGGGGAGACGGGAGACCCAGTACTTC.

This clone was picked up one time. The chain combines TRBV11-3 with TRBJ2-3; TRBD2 matches 13 bases. V shed 4 bases, J shed 2 bases, and the junction held 3 bases outside the gene matches. There are 16 residues in the CDR3. CDR1 and CDR2 (germline): SGHNT, YENEEA. The CDR3 region has the DNA TGTGCCAGCAGCTCCGGACTAGCGGGGGACACAGATACGCAGTATTTT. Translated: CASSSGLAGDTDTQYF.

The chain joins TRBV7-8 to TRBJ2-7; D is uncertain. The CDR3 covers 13 residues. The germline CDR1 and CDR2 sequences are SGHVS and FQNEAQ. Trimming cost V 6 bases and J 2 bases, with 11 bases left between them. CDR3 coding DNA: TGTGCCAGCAGTCAAAGCAGACCCTACGAGCAGTACTTC. Translated: CASSQSRPYEQYF.

J is TRBJ2-6 and V is TRBV21-1; no DNA check was done on the table's D call, TRBD1. TRBV21-1 is noted as a pseudogene. The CDR3 loop spans 21 amino acids. Here the CDR3 reads CASSLAPGQGLPSSGANVLTF. The CDR3, as DNA: TGTGCCAGCAGTCTAGCACCGGGACAGGGACTTCCCAGCTCTGGGGCCAACGTCCTGACTTTC.

The chain carries TRBV4-1 and TRBJ2-7, with D perhaps assigned TRBD1 or TRBD2 (5 bases each). The V gene lost 4 bases and the J gene lost 3 bases, with 16 bases spanning the gap. Looked up from germline, CDR1 is MGHRA and CDR2 is YSYEKL. The CDR3 spans 15 residues. CDR3 region: CASSPSAETDYEQYF. The CDR3 nucleotides are TGCGCCAGCAGCCCCTCAGCGGAGACAGACTACGAGCAGTACTTC.

The J gene is TRBJ2-3, the V gene TRBV12-3 or TRBV12-4; the D is unclear. V was clipped by 8 bases and J by 0 bases, with 9 bases between them. The CDR3 contains 13 residues. CDR3 protein: CASGSSSTDTQYF. The CDR3 DNA follows: TGTGCCAGCGGGTCTAGTAGCACAGATACGCAGTATTTT.

The genes are TRBV19 and TRBJ2-3; 7 bases align to TRBD1. Per the germline V gene, CDR1 is LNHDA and CDR2 is SQIVND (reference sequence). Trimming cost V 5 bases and J 0 bases; bases outside gene matches: 11. CDR3 size: 17 residues. The CDR3 sequence is CASSSRYSTGSTDTQYF. CDR3 DNA: TGTGCCAGTAGTTCCCGTTACTCGACAGGGAGCACAGATACGCAGTATTTT.

This clone was seen a few times. V is TRBV3-1 (or the pseudogene TRBV3-2) and J is TRBJ1-2, with D perhaps TRBD1 (6 bases). Germline V gene lookup returns CDR1 LGHDT and CDR2 YNNKEL (reference sequence). V shed 2 bases and J shed 4 bases, with 20 bases lying between them. The CDR3 runs to 17 residues. CDR3 residues: CASSQTHRQARGYGYTF. In nucleotides, the CDR3 is TGTGCCAGCAGCCAAACCCACCGACAGGCCCGGGGCTATGGCTACACCTTC.

This sequence joins TRBV18 and TRBJ1-2, with 9 positions matching TRBD1. The germline gives CDR1 KGHSH, CDR2 LQKENI. This CDR3 is 15 amino acids long. V lost 1 base, J lost 8 bases, and 8 bases stayed unmatched. The CDR3 is CASSPLLRTGDGYTF. As DNA, the CDR3 is TGTGCCAGCTCACCACTTTTGAGGACAGGGGACGGCTACACCTTC. Using reference TRBV18 and TRBJ1-2 for the parts outside the CDR3, the full variable domain is NAGVMQNPRHLVRRRGQEARLRCSPMKGHSHVYWYRQLPEEGLKFMVYLQKENIIDESGMPKERFSAEFPKEGPSILRIQQVVRGDSAAYFCASSPLLRTGDGYTFGSGTRLTVV.

The chain recombines TRBV7-7 with TRBJ2-2; 11 bases agree with TRBD2. Germline-derived CDR1 and CDR2 are SSHAT and FNYEAQ (reference sequence). CDR3 length: 15 residues. Trimming cost V 5 bases and J 3 bases; bases outside gene matches: 2. The CDR3 spells CASSPSGGHTGELFF. CDR3 nucleotides: TGTGCCAGCAGCCCTAGCGGGGGGCACACCGGGGAGCTGTTTTTT.

The chain uses TRBV6-5 and TRBJ2-3; perhaps D is TRBD1 or TRBD2 (5 bases each). CDR1 is MNHEY, CDR2 SVGAGI, per germline. V lost 6 bases and J lost 0, with 10 bases in between. This CDR3 comprises 14 residues. The CDR3 sequence: CASSRGVSTDTQYF. CDR3 DNA: TGTGCCAGCAGCCGAGGGGTTAGCACAGATACGCAGTATTTT.

This clone was seen more than once but under ten times. The V and J genes are TRBV6-1 and TRBJ1-6, with D maybe TRBD1 (5 bases). V shed 1 base and J shed 12 bases, with 7 bases lying between them. Germline loops: CDR1 MNHNS, CDR2 SASEGT. The CDR3 consists of 12 residues. As DNA, the CDR3 is TGTGCCAGCAGTGAAGGGGGCTTACCCCTCCACTTT. Its protein is CASSEGGLPLHF.

This sequence joins TRBV4-2 and TRBJ1-2; D is unclear. Germline CDR1 and CDR2: LGHNA and YNFKEQ. The CDR3 covers 16 residues. Trimming pared 0 bases from V and 4 bases from J, leaving 15 bases between. Written as DNA, the CDR3 is TGTGCCAGCAGCCAAGATTCAAGTCCAGGACCCTATGGCTACACCTTC. Translated: CASSQDSSPGPYGYTF.

The rearrangement links TRBV3-1 (or the pseudogene TRBV3-2) to TRBJ2-7; no reliable D call. Per germline, CDR1 LGHDT and CDR2 YNNKEL (reference sequence). Trimming shortened V by 1 base and J by 0 bases, and 10 bases separated the two germline ends. This CDR3 has 15 amino acids. In DNA, the CDR3 is TGTGCCAGCAGCCAAGCGATGGGCAGCTCCTACGAGCAGTACTTC. Its protein product is CASSQAMGSSYEQYF.

The chain uses TRBV6-5 and TRBJ2-7, with D possibly TRBD1 on 5 matching bases. Per germline, CDR1 MNHEY and CDR2 SVGAGI. The germline V and J ends were trimmed by 2 bases and 3 bases, with 17 bases remaining between them. The CDR3 runs 16 residues. The CDR3 nucleotides are TGTGCCAGCAGTTACAGGGGCGCAACGGGCAGCTACGAGCAGTACTTC. Translated, it gives CASSYRGATGSYEQYF.